The clone carrying this T cell receptor beta chain was seen many times. This specimen belongs to a study of neurological immune-mediated disorders. V was pared by 5 bases and J by 5 bases, with 10 bases of the junction left unmatched. The length of the CDR3 is 15 residues. Germline lookup yields CDR1 SGHTA and CDR2 FQGNSA. From 15-18 subjects, every sequencing run obtained over 160 million TCR-beta sequences. TCRdb used MiXCR to reprocess the 5' RACE reads, holding one entry per CDR3 protein. The sample has under 40,000 distinct CDR3 sequences, just under 7.5% seen once. This chain links TRBV7-2 with TRBJ2-5; 8 positions agree with TRBD1. The sample taken for sequencing was CD4+ T cells from blood. The clonotype originates from a man between 45 and 60 years old in good health. The CDR3 protein is CASSASRGLGETQYF. The CDR3 nucleotides are TGTGCCAGCAGCGCATCCAGGGGGCTTGGCGAGACCCAGTACTTC.